This T cell receptor (beta chain) was recorded in a study of T cell repertoires in cytomegalovirus infection. Study-level background: Public signatures in TCR beta pointed to CMV infection and matching HLA type. Study-level points and caveats: There were HLA-C-restricted CMV-specific TCR beta clonotypes dominating the ex vivo response. Summed public TCR beta family frequency identified CMV carriers bearing the relevant HLA.

Using its own MiXCR run on the reads, TCRdb lists one record per CDR3 protein. The top ten clones hold roughly a tenth of a sample with roughly 130,000 distinct CDR3 sequences, approximately 8.8% of them seen once. This clonotype has more than one count but fewer than ten. Its specificity is not known. Sequencing used PBMCs. The TCR sequence derives from a human donor in good health (CMV status not recorded). Some clones in this sample may be carry-over from other donors' samples.

DNA for the CDR3: TGTGCCAGCGAGAGCTTCTCCTACGAGCAGTACTTC. This sequence encodes CASESFSYEQYF. V usage is TRBV7-9 and J usage is TRBJ2-7; no reliable D call. The CDR3 has 12 amino acids. Trimming removed 8 bases from V and 0 bases from J, with 8 bases in between. Germline-derived CDR1 and CDR2 are SEHNR and FQNEAQ (reference sequence).